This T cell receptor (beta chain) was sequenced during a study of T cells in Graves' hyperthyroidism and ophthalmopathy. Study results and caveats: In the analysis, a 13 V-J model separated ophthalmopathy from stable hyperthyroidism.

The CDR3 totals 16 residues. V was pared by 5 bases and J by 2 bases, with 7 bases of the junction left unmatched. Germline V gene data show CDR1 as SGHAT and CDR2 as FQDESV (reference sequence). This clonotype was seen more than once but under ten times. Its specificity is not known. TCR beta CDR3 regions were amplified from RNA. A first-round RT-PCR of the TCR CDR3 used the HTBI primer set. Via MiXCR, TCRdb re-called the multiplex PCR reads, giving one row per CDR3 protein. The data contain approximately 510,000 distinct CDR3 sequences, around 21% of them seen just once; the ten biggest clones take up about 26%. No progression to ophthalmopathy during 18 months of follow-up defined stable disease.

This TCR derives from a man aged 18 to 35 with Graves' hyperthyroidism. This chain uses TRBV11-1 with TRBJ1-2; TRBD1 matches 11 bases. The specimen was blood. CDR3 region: CASSGRRDRGNYGYTF. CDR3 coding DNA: TGTGCCAGCAGCGGACGCCGGGACAGGGGGAACTATGGCTACACCTTC.